This TCR beta chain was captured in a study of cytomegalovirus exposure and HLA in healthy donors. This clone was recorded only once. PCR amplification relied on 60 Vbeta primers (plus 13 Jbeta primers). Assay used: immunoSEQ multiplex PCR; TCRdb lists only in-frame clones, some missing. The sample lists 150,000 to 200,000 clones, 60% to 85% occurring once. The CDR3 contains 13 residues. Trimming pared 0 bases from V and 5 bases from J, leaving 5 bases between. Germline-derived CDR1 and CDR2 are SGDLS and YYNGEE. The chain has TRBV9 and TRBJ1-4, with D uncertain. The sequenced sample was PBMCs. This sequence was found in a woman aged 45-59 years in good health and CMV-seropositive. CDR3 in amino acids: CASSVGVNEKLFF. The CDR3 DNA reads as TGTGCCAGCAGCGTAGGAGTAAATGAAAAACTGTTTTTT.